This is a list of T cell receptor beta chains from one sample in a study of CD8 T cells in Susac syndrome. TCRdb re-called the immunoSEQ multiplex PCR reads with MiXCR, one entry per CDR3 protein. The sample lists 150,000 to 200,000 distinct CDR3 sequences, roughly 91% occurring once. The sequenced sample consisted of CD4+ T cells from PBMCs. Every receptor here comes from a human donor with Susac syndrome. The CDR3 runs from the conserved cysteine through the conserved F or W. D genes are given only for firm matches. Expanded clones are given a class, and other clones once, few, many or no size at all.

V gene	D gene	J gene	clone size	CDR3 DNA	CDR3 protein
TRBV10-3	.	TRBJ1-1	.	TGTGCCATCAGTGAGTCACAGATGAACACTGAAGCTTTCTTT	CAISESQMNTEAFF
TRBV2	.	TRBJ1-4	.	TGTGCCAGCAGTGAAGCGCTCGCTAATGAAAAACTGTTTTTT	CASSEALANEKLFF
TRBV18	.	TRBJ2-7	once	TGTGCCAGCTCACCACCGTTTGGGACGGGAGCCTACGAGCAGTACTTC	CASSPPFGTGAYEQYF
TRBV4-2	TRBD1	TRBJ2-3	.	TGTGCCAGCAGCCTCGGGACAGGGGGCGCAGATACGCAGTATTTT	CASSLGTGGADTQYF
TRBV6-2/TRBV6-3	.	TRBJ2-7	.	TGTGCCAGCAGTTACCGGGAACCCTCCTACGAGCAGTACTTC	CASSYREPSYEQYF
TRBV2	.	TRBJ2-2	.	TGTGCCAGCAGTGGTCGGAACAGGACGAACACCGGGGAGCTGTTTTTT	CASSGRNRTNTGELFF
TRBV28	.	TRBJ1-5	once	TGTGCCAGCAGTTTACCTAACAGGGATGATCAGCCCCAGCATTTT	CASSLPNRDDQPQHF
TRBV20-1	TRBD1	TRBJ1-2	.	TGCAGTGCTAGAGGTGTAGGGGGCGACTATGGCTACACCTTC	CSARGVGGDYGYTF
TRBV5-1	.	TRBJ1-1	.	TGCGCCAGCAGCTTGGTTCGGGGAGGGGTCACTGAAGCTTTCTTT	CASSLVRGGVTEAFF
TRBV6-1	.	TRBJ1-1	.	TGTGCCAGCAGTGAGTTGGGTGGCACTGAAGCTTTCTTT	CASSELGGTEAFF
TRBV4-1	.	TRBJ1-1	.	TGCGCCAGCAGCCAAGACGCTGGTTCGGGGAACACTGAAGCTTTCTTT	CASSQDAGSGNTEAFF
TRBV20-1	.	TRBJ2-3	.	TGCAGTGCTAGAGATGAGGGAACCAAGAGAGATACGCAGTATTTT	CSARDEGTKRDTQYF
TRBV29-1	.	TRBJ1-1	once	TGCAGCGTCCCCCTACGCGGCATGAACACTGAAGCTTTCTTT	CSVPLRGMNTEAFF
TRBV3-1	TRBD2	TRBJ2-1	once	TGTGCCAGCAGCTCCCGGATAGGACTAGCGGGGTACAATGAGCAGTTCTTC	CASSSRIGLAGYNEQFF
TRBV4-1	.	TRBJ2-1	.	TGCGCCAGCAGCCAACCCCTACAGGGAATAGGTAAGAATGAGCAGTTCTTC	CASSQPLQGIGKNEQFF
TRBV18	.	TRBJ1-3	.	TGTGCCAGCTCACCGATGCTCGAAGGGACGCGGGACACCATATATTTT	CASSPMLEGTRDTIYF
TRBV18	.	TRBJ2-7	.	TGTGCCAGCTCACCACCGATGGCAGACGAGCAGTACTTC	CASSPPMADEQYF
TRBV30	.	TRBJ1-5	.	TGTGCCTGGAGCCGGTTGGGCAATCAGCCCCAGCATTTT	CAWSRLGNQPQHF
TRBV20-1	.	TRBJ2-1	.	TGCAGTGCTAGAGCCGGTCCAAACCGCTACAATGAGCAGTTCTTC	CSARAGPNRYNEQFF
TRBV12-3/TRBV12-4	TRBD2	TRBJ2-2	once	TGTGCCAGCAGTTTCGCGGGGGGACGGACCGGGGAGCTGTTTTTT	CASSFAGGRTGELFF
TRBV7-3	.	TRBJ2-3	.	TGTGCCAGCAGCCAAAGCGGAGCTAGCACAGATACGCAGTATTTT	CASSQSGASTDTQYF
TRBV10-3	.	TRBJ2-5	.	TGTGCCATCAGTGAGTCGGAGTTAAAAATACAAGAGACCCAGTACTTC	CAISESELKIQETQYF
TRBV2	.	TRBJ1-2	.	TGTGCCAGCAGTGAACTCTGGGATTTCGATAACTATGGCTACACCTTC	CASSELWDFDNYGYTF
TRBV9	TRBD2	TRBJ2-2	.	TGTGCCAGCAGTATAGCGGGTTCGAACACCGGGGAGCTGTTTTTT	CASSIAGSNTGELFF